The clone carrying this T cell receptor (beta chain) was detected only a few times. Antigen unknown. This entry is derived from a study of beta chain features in type 1 diabetes. Study-wide background: There was similarity between patients and healthy donors in age, gender and cell yields. Study results and caveats: Insertions at VDJ junctions were less frequent in type 1 diabetes patients. These patients also deleted more nucleotides at the same junctions. Compared to healthy donors, patients appeared to have naive, central memory and Treg TCRB repertoires that were more alike.

V was cut by 2 bases and J by 1 base, with 14 bases left in between. The CDR3 sequence is 15 residues long. Germline V CDR1 and CDR2: GTSNPN, SVGIG (reference sequence). CD45RO/CCR7/CD25/CD127/CD95/CD27 sorting isolated CD4+ naive, central memory, regulatory and stem cell-like memory cells. Every isolated RNA sample was fully reverse transcribed, so sequencing captured expressed TCRB transcripts. Only in-frame clones appear in the TCRdb table, and some are missing; sequencing was by immunoSEQ multiplex PCR. The sample carries 250,000 or so clones, about 26% recorded once. The sequence came from a man aged 25 to 40 in good health. This chain links TRBV30 with TRBJ1-1, with a possible D match to TRBD1 (5 bases). Sequenced sample: central memory CD4+ T cells from blood. As DNA, the CDR3 is TGTGCCTGGAGTCCGCCGGGGACGGGGAACACTGAAGCTTTCTTT. Amino acids: CAWSPPGTGNTEAFF. Full variable domain (remainder filled in from reference TRBV30 and TRBJ1-1): SQTIHQWPATLVQPVGSPLSLECTVEGTSNPNLYWYRQAAGRGLQLLFYSVGIGQISSEVPQNLSASRPQDRQFILSSKKLLLSDSGFYLCAWSPPGTGNTEAFFGQGTRLTVV.